This T cell receptor (beta chain) was identified in a study of OX40 agonist ivuxolimab in advanced cancers. CDR3 length: 16 amino acids. V was pared by 3 bases and J by 2 bases, with 15 bases between. CDR1 PRHDT and CDR2 FYEKMQ come from the germline V gene (reference sequence). Sequencing used immunoSEQ multiplex PCR; TCRdb keeps in-frame clones, though not all of them. The data contain roughly 49,000 clones, roughly 85% of them seen just once; the ten biggest clones take up approximately 3.2%. Here the sequenced sample was CD4+ or CD8+ T cells sorted from blood, taken in a trial of the OX40 agonist ivuxolimab. The receptor comes from an adult with an advanced solid tumor such as melanoma, head and neck, liver or kidney cancer. This chain links TRBV13 with TRBJ2-3; tentatively, D is TRBD1 (5 bases). CDR3 in amino acids: CASSFRQIAATDTQYF. For the CDR3, the DNA is TGTGCCAGCAGCTTTAGACAGATCGCGGCCACAGATACGCAGTATTTT. Based on the CDR3 plus reference TRBV13 and TRBJ2-3, the full variable domain is AAGVIQSPRHLIKEKRETATLKCYPIPRHDTVYWYQQGPGQDPQFLISFYEKMQSDKGSIPDRFSAQQFSDYHSELNMSSLELGDSALYFCASSFRQIAATDTQYFGPGTRLTVL.